The entry that follows covers one T cell receptor beta chain sequence. This entry comes from a study of blood T cell repertoires in COVID-19. Turning to the study itself: Researchers got acute and convalescent COVID-19 samples from the United States, Italy and Spain. Nucleic acid was either cDNA or gDNA, and it came from T cells, B-cell-depleted T cells, or PBMCs.

The CDR3 totals 15 residues. Germline V gene sequence: CDR1 LGHNA, CDR2 YNFKEQ. V gave up 1 base and J gave up 1 base, with 10 bases separating them. In the original processing: Estimated nucleated cell counts came from reference gene primer amplification. Method: immunoSEQ multiplex PCR; TCRdb's copy keeps in-frame clones and lacks some. V and J calls and clone size are copied from that table; D and trimming were computed from the DNA. Of 200,000 or so clones listed, roughly 79% are singletons. Sequenced input: peripheral blood. This chain connects TRBV4-2 to TRBJ2-5, with D possibly matching TRBD2 (7 bases). The TCR was taken from a human donor with acute or convalescent COVID-19. The donor label of this sample is uncertain. The CDR3 loop reads CASSQGEGVQETQYF. The CDR3 nucleotides read TGTGCCAGCAGCCAAGGGGAGGGGGTCCAAGAGACCCAGTACTTC.